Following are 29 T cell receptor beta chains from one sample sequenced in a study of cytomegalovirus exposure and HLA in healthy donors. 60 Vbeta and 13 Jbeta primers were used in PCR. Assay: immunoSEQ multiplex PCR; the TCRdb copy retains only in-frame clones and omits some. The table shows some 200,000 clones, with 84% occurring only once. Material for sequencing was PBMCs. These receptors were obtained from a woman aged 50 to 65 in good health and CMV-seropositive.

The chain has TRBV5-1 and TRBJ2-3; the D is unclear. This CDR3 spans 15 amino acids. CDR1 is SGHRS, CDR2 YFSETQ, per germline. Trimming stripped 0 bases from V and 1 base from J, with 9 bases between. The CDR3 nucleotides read TGCGCCAGCAGCTTGGACCTCGGTGGCACAGATACGCAGTATTTT. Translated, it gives CASSLDLGGTDTQYF.

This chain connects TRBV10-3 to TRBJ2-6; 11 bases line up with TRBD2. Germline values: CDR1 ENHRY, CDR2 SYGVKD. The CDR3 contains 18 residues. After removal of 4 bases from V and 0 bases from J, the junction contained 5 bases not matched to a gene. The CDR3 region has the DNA TGTGCCATCAGTGCCGGGACTAGCGGTACCTCTGGGGCCAACGTCCTGACTTTC. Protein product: CAISAGTSGTSGANVLTF.

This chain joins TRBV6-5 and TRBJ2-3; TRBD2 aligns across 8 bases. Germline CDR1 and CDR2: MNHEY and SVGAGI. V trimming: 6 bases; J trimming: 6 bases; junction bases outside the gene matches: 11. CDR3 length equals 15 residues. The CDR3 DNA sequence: TGTGCCAGCAGCCGGGAGGGGCGGGACCCTGATACGCAGTATTTT. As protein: CASSREGRDPDTQYF.

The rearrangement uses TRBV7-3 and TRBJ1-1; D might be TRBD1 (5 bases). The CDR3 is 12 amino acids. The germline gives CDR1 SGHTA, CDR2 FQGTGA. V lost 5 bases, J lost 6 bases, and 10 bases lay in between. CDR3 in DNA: TGTGCCAGCAGCCGGGGGGGTCCTGAAGCTTTCTTT. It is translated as CASSRGGPEAFF.

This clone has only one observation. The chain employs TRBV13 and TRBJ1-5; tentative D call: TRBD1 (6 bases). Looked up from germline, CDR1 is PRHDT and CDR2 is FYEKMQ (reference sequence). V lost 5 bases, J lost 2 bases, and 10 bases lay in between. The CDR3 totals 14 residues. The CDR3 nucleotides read TGTGCCAGCAGCCAAGGACAGCGCAATCAGCCCCAGCATTTT. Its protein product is CASSQGQRNQPQHF.

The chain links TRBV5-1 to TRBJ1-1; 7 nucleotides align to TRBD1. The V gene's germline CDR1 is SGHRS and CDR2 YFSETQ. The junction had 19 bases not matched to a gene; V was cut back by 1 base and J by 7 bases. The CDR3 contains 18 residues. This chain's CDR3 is CASSLSRLTGDGVGEAFF. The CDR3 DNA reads TGCGCCAGCAGCTTGAGTCGACTCACAGGGGATGGAGTTGGTGAAGCTTTCTTT. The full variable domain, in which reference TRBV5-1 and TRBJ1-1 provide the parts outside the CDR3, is KAGVTQTPRYLIKTRGQQVTLSCSPISGHRSVSWYQQTPGQGLQFLFEYFSETQRNKGNFPGRFSGRQFSNSRSEMNVSTLELGDSALYLCASSLSRLTGDGVGEAFFGQGTRLTVV.

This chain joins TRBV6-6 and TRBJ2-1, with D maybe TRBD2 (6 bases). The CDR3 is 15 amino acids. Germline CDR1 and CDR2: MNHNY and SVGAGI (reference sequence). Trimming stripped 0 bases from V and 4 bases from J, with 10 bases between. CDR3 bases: TGTGCCAGCAGTTACTCGCCGGAGGGGTACAATGAGCAGTTCTTC. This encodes CASSYSPEGYNEQFF.

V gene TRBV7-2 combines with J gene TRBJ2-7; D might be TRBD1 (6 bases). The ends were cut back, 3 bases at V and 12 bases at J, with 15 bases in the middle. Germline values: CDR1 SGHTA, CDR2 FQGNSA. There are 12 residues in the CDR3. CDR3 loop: CASSFGQPKLYF. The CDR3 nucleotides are TGTGCCAGCAGCTTCGGACAGCCAAAATTGTACTTC.

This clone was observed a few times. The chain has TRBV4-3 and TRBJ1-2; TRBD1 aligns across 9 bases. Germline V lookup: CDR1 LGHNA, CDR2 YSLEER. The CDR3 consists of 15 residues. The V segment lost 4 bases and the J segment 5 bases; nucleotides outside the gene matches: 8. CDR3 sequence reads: CASSPRTGDDYGYTF. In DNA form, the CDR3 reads TGCGCCAGCAGCCCGCGGACAGGGGATGATTATGGCTACACCTTC.

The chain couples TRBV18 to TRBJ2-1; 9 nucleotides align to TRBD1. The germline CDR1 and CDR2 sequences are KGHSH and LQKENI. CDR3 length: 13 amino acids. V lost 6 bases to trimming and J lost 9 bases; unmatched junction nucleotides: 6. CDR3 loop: CASSGGQGTEQFF. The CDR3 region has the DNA TGTGCCAGCTCGGGGGGACAGGGCACTGAGCAGTTCTTC.

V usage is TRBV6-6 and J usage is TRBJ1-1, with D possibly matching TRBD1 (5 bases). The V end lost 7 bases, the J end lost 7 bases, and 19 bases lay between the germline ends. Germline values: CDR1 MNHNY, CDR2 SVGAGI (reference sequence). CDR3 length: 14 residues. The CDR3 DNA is TGTGCCAGCATCGAAAGCGGGGGATCAGGTGAAGCTTTCTTT. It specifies CASIESGGSGEAFF.

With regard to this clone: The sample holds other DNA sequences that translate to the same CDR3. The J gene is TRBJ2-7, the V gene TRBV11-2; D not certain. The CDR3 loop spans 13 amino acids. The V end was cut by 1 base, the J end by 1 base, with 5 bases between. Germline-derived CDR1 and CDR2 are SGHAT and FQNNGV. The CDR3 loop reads CASSLARSYEQYF. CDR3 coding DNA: TGTGCCAGCAGCTTAGCCAGATCCTACGAGCAGTACTTC.

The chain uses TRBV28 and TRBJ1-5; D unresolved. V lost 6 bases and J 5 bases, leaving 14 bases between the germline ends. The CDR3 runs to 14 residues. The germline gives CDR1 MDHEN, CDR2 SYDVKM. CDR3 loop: CASRVSQIDQPQHF. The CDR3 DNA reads TGTGCCAGCAGGGTCTCACAGATCGATCAGCCCCAGCATTTT.

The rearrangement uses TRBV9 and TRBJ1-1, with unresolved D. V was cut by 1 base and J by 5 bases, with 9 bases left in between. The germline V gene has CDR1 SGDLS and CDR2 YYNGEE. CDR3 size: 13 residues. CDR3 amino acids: CASSVLRGTEAFF. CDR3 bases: TGTGCCAGCAGCGTATTACGCGGGACTGAAGCTTTCTTT.

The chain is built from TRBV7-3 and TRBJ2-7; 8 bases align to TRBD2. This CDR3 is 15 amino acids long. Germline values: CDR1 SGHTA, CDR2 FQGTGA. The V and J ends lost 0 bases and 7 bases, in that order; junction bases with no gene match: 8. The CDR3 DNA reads TGTGCCAGCAGCTTAACGCCGGGGGGGCCGGGGGAGCAGTACTTC. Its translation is CASSLTPGGPGEQYF.

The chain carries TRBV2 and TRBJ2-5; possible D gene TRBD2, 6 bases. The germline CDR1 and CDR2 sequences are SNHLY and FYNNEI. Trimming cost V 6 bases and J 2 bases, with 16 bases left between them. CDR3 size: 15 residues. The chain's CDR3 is CASRRASSEQETQYF. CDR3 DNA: TGTGCCAGCAGGAGGGCTTCTAGCGAACAAGAGACCCAGTACTTC.

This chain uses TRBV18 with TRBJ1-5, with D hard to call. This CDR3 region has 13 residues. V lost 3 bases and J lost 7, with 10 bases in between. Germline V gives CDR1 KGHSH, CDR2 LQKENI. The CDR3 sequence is CASSPYDMQPQHF. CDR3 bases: TGTGCCAGCTCACCTTATGACATGCAGCCCCAGCATTTT.

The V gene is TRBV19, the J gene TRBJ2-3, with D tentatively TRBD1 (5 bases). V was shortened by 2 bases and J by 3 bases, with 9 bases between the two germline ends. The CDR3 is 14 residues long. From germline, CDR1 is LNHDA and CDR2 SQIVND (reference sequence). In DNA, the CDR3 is TGTGCCAGTAGTATAATTCAGGGTACAGATACGCAGTATTTT. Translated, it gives CASSIIQGTDTQYF.

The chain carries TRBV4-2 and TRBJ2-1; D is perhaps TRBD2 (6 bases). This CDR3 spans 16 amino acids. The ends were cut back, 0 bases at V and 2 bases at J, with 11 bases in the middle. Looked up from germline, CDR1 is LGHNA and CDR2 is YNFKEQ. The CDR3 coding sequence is TGTGCCAGCAGCCAAGAGGGGACTCCAACCTACAATGAGCAGTTCTTC. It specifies CASSQEGTPTYNEQFF.

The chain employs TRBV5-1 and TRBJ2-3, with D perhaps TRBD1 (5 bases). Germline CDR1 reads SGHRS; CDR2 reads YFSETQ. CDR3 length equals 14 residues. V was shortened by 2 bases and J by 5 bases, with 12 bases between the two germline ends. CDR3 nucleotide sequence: TGCGCCAGCAGCTTAGTCAGGGTTGAAGATACGCAGTATTTT. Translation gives CASSLVRVEDTQYF. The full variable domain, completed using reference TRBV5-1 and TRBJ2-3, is KAGVTQTPRYLIKTRGQQVTLSCSPISGHRSVSWYQQTPGQGLQFLFEYFSETQRNKGNFPGRFSGRQFSNSRSEMNVSTLELGDSALYLCASSLVRVEDTQYFGPGTRLTVL.

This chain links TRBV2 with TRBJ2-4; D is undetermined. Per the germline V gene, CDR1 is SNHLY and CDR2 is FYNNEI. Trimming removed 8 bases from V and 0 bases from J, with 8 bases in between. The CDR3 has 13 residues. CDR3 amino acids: CASQEVAKNIQYF. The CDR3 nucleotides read TGTGCCAGCCAAGAGGTAGCCAAAAACATTCAGTACTTC. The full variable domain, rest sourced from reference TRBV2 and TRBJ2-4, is EPEVTQTPSHQVTQMGQEVILRCVPISNHLYFYWYRQILGQKVEFLVSFYNNEISEKSEIFDDQFSVERPDGSNFTLKIRSTKLEDSAMYFCASQEVAKNIQYFGAGTRLSVL.

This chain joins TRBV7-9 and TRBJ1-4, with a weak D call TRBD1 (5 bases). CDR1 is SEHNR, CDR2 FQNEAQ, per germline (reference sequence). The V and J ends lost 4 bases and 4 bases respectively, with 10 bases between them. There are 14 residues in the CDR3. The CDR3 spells CASSSRAVNEKLFF. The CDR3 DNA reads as TGTGCCAGCAGCTCCAGGGCCGTTAATGAAAAACTGTTTTTT.

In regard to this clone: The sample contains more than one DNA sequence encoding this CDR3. This CDR3 reads CASSLRGGTEAFF. For the CDR3, the DNA is TGTGCCAGCAGTTTGAGGGGGGGCACTGAAGCTTTCTTT. The V call is TRBV27, the J call TRBJ1-1; tentatively, D is TRBD1 (6 bases). Looked up from germline, CDR1 is MNHEY and CDR2 is SMNVEV (reference sequence). The CDR3 loop spans 13 amino acids. The V end was cut by 3 bases, the J end by 4 bases, with 9 bases between.

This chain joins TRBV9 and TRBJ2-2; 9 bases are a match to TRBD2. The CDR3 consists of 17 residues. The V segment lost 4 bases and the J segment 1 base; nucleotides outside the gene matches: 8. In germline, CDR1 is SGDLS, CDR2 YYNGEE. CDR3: CASSPRVSGGNTGELFF. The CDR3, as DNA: TGTGCCAGCAGCCCCCGGGTTAGCGGGGGGAACACCGGGGAGCTGTTTTTT.

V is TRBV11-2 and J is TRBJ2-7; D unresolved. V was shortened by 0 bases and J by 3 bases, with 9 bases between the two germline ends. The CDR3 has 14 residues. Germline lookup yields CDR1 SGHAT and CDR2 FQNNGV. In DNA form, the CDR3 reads TGTGCCAGCAGCTTAGAGACTTTTTACTACGAGCAGTACTTC. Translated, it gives CASSLETFYYEQYF.

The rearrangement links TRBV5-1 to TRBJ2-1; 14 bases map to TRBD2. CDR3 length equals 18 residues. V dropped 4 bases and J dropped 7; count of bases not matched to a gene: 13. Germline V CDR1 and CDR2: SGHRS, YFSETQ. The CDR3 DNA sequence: TGCGCCAGCAGCCGGGGACTAGCGGGGGAATCCCCTTATAATGAGCAGTTCTTC. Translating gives CASSRGLAGESPYNEQFF. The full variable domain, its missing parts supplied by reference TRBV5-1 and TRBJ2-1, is KAGVTQTPRYLIKTRGQQVTLSCSPISGHRSVSWYQQTPGQGLQFLFEYFSETQRNKGNFPGRFSGRQFSNSRSEMNVSTLELGDSALYLCASSRGLAGESPYNEQFFGPGTRLTVL.

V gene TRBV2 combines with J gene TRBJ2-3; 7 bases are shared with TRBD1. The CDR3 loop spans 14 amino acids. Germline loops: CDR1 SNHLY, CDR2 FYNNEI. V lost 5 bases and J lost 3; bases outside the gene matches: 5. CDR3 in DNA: TGTGCCAGCAGTCGACAGGGCGGGACAGATACGCAGTATTTT. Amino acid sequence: CASSRQGGTDTQYF.

The CDR3 here is CASSATGGAAPLHF. CDR3 nucleotide sequence: TGTGCCAGCAGTGCCACAGGGGGCGCGGCACCCCTCCACTTT. The gene calls are TRBV2 and TRBJ1-6; 9 positions agree with TRBD1. The CDR3 runs 14 residues. Germline V gene sequence: CDR1 SNHLY, CDR2 FYNNEI. V lost 4 bases, J lost 11 bases, and 6 bases stayed unmatched.

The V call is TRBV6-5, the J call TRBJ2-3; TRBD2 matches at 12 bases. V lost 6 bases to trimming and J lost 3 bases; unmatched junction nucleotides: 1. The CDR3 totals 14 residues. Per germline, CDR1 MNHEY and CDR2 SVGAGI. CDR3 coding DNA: TGTGCCAGCAGCCTAGCGGGGGGGACAGATACGCAGTATTTT. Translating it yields CASSLAGGTDTQYF.